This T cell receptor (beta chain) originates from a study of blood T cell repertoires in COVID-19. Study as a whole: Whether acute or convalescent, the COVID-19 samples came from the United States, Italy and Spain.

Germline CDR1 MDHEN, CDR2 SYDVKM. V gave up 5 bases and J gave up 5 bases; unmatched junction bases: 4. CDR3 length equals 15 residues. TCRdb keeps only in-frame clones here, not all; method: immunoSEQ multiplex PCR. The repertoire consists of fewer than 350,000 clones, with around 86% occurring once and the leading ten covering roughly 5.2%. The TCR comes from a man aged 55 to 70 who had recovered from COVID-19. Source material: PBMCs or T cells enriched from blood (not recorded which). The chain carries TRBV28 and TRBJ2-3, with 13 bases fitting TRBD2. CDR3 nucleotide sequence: TGTGCCAGCAGTCCCAGACTAGCGGGAGGAGATACGCAGTATTTT. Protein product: CASSPRLAGGDTQYF.